This entry lists 17 T cell receptor beta chains sequenced from one sample in a study of blood T cell repertoires in COVID-19. Method: immunoSEQ multiplex PCR; TCRdb's copy keeps in-frame clones and lacks some. The table records 90,000 to 150,000 clones, roughly 91% of them present only once. Sequencing was carried out using peripheral blood. These receptor sequences come from a human donor with acute or convalescent COVID-19. The donor label of this sample is uncertain.

A single count supports this clone. The V and J genes are TRBV5-6 and TRBJ2-7; TRBD2 might be the D (5 bases). CDR1 is SGHDT and CDR2 is YYEEEE in the germline V gene. Trimming shortened V by 2 bases and J by 9 bases, and 21 bases separated the two germline ends. There are 15 residues in the CDR3. CDR3 amino acids: CASSLPGYGGFVQYF. In nucleotides, the CDR3 is TGTGCCAGCAGCTTACCCGGGTACGGAGGCTTTGTGCAGTACTTC.

V usage is TRBV28 and J usage is TRBJ1-5; D is unclear. Germline assignment: CDR1 MDHEN and CDR2 SYDVKM. The CDR3 has 18 amino acids. The V and J ends lost 7 bases and 0 bases respectively, with 22 bases between them. The CDR3 sequence: CASTPPGLVSNSNQPQHF. In nucleotides, the CDR3 is TGTGCCAGCACCCCTCCCGGACTCGTCTCCAATAGCAATCAGCCCCAGCATTTT.

This clone was recorded a few times. The V call is TRBV5-1, the J call TRBJ2-7; D may be TRBD1 (5 bases). V was cut by 3 bases and J by 3 bases, with 7 bases left in between. CDR3 size: 12 residues. Germline V CDR1 and CDR2: SGHRS, YFSETQ. The CDR3, as DNA: TGCGCCAGCAGCTCACAGGACTACGAGCAGTACTTC. Translation gives CASSSQDYEQYF.

This clone was counted a few times. The V call is TRBV29-1, the J call TRBJ1-1, with 7 bases fitting TRBD1. This CDR3 is 14 amino acids long. The J segment lost 5 bases and the V segment lost 3 bases, leaving 9 bases of the junction unmatched. Per the germline V gene, CDR1 is SQVTM and CDR2 is ANQGSEA. The chain's CDR3 is CSVDGIKTGTEAFF. CDR3 DNA: TGCAGCGTTGATGGTATAAAGACAGGGACTGAAGCTTTCTTT.

V and J are TRBV5-1 and TRBJ2-1; D remains ambiguous. Deletions cut 1 base from V and 1 base from J, with 9 bases between. There are 15 residues in the CDR3. Per germline, CDR1 SGHRS and CDR2 YFSETQ. The CDR3: CASSLNGLSYNEQFF. The CDR3 DNA is TGCGCCAGCAGCTTGAACGGTTTATCCTACAATGAGCAGTTCTTC.

The genes are TRBV2 and TRBJ1-5; TRBD1 aligns across 9 bases. The CDR3 length is 13 residues. The germline V gene encodes CDR1 SNHLY and CDR2 FYNNEI. After removal of 8 bases from V and 6 bases from J, the junction contained 5 bases not matched to a gene. The CDR3 nucleotides are TGTGCCAGCTCCGGGACAGGGCCTCAGCCCCAGCATTTT. Its translation: CASSGTGPQPQHF. The full variable domain, with the rest looked up from reference TRBV2 and TRBJ1-5, is EPEVTQTPSHQVTQMGQEVILRCVPISNHLYFYWYRQILGQKVEFLVSFYNNEISEKSEIFDDQFSVERPDGSNFTLKIRSTKLEDSAMYFCASSGTGPQPQHFGDGTRLSIL.

The CDR3 nucleotides are TGTGCCAGCAGTCCTTGGGACAGTATGTCTGGAAACACCATATATTTT. This translates into CASSPWDSMSGNTIYF. The chain has TRBV28 and TRBJ1-3; the match to TRBD1 covers 7 bases. Germline values: CDR1 MDHEN, CDR2 SYDVKM. The CDR3 extends over 16 amino acids. J lost 1 base, V lost 5 bases, and 8 bases had no gene match.

The rearrangement links TRBV9 to TRBJ2-5, with TRBD2 as a possible D gene (6 bases). The ends were cut back, 0 bases at V and 2 bases at J, with 8 bases in the middle. The germline CDR1 and CDR2 sequences are SGDLS and YYNGEE. The CDR3 spans 14 residues. Here the CDR3 DNA reads TGTGCCAGCAGCGTAGGGGACTTTCAAGAGACCCAGTACTTC. It codes for CASSVGDFQETQYF.

This chain connects TRBV14 to TRBJ2-7, with no clear D. The CDR3 has 12 amino acids. With 3 bases removed from V and 8 bases from J, the gap between germline ends came to 11 bases. From germline, CDR1 is SGHDN and CDR2 FVKESK. CDR3 amino acids: CASSQALPKQYF. The CDR3 coding sequence is TGTGCCAGCAGCCAGGCTCTTCCGAAGCAGTACTTC. Using reference TRBV14 and TRBJ2-7 for the parts outside the CDR3, the full variable domain is EAGVTQFPSHSVIEKGQTVTLRCDPISGHDNLYWYRRVMGKEIKFLLHFVKESKQDESGMPNNRFLAERTGGTYSTLKVQPAELEDSGVYFCASSQALPKQYFGPGTRLTVT.

This chain connects TRBV7-9 to TRBJ2-5; D remains unclear. V lost 1 base and J 5 bases, leaving 8 bases between the germline ends. The CDR3 loop spans 13 amino acids. CDR1 SEHNR and CDR2 FQNEAQ come from the germline V gene (reference sequence). CDR3 protein: CASSLEQVETQYF. The CDR3 DNA is TGTGCCAGCAGCTTAGAGCAGGTGGAGACCCAGTACTTC.

The chain carries TRBV12-5 and TRBJ2-5, with D unclear. Germline CDR1 reads LGHNT; CDR2 reads FRNRAP. The CDR3 is 15 residues long. Trimming pared 5 bases from V and 5 bases from J, leaving 18 bases between. CDR3 residues: CASGLGLGFGETQYF. The DNA for the CDR3 is TGTGCTAGTGGTCTCGGATTGGGCTTCGGCGAGACCCAGTACTTC. The variable domain in full, with the rest retrieved from reference TRBV12-5 and TRBJ2-5, is DARVTQTPRHKVTEMGQEVTMRCQPILGHNTVFWYRQTMMQGLELLAYFRNRAPLDDSGMPKDRFSAEMPDATLATLKIQPSEPRDSAVYFCASGLGLGFGETQYFGPGTRLLVL.

The rearrangement joins TRBV4-3 to TRBJ2-1; D gene ambiguous. CDR3 length: 14 residues. Germline values: CDR1 LGHNA, CDR2 YSLEER. V was trimmed by 0 bases and J by 5 bases, leaving 8 bases between them. DNA of the CDR3: TGCGCCAGCAGCCAAGATCACTATGACAATGAGCAGTTCTTC. As protein: CASSQDHYDNEQFF.

The chain links TRBV6-5 to TRBJ1-5, with 8 nucleotides matching TRBD1. V dropped 7 bases and J dropped 1; count of bases not matched to a gene: 3. The CDR3 has 14 amino acids. Looked up from germline, CDR1 is MNHEY and CDR2 is SVGAGI. The CDR3 is CASNRQGSNQPQHF. In nucleotides, the CDR3 is TGTGCCAGCAACCGACAGGGGAGCAATCAGCCCCAGCATTTT.

This clone was seen only a few times. This rearrangement joins TRBV2 to TRBJ1-1; maybe TRBD1 (6 bases). The germline V and J ends were trimmed by 6 bases and 0 bases, with 8 bases remaining between them. This CDR3 contains 13 residues. Looked up from germline, CDR1 is SNHLY and CDR2 is FYNNEI. The CDR3 DNA reads as TGTGCCAGCAGGGACAGAATGAACACTGAAGCTTTCTTT. As protein: CASRDRMNTEAFF. The whole variable domain, filled in from reference TRBV2 and TRBJ1-1, reads EPEVTQTPSHQVTQMGQEVILRCVPISNHLYFYWYRQILGQKVEFLVSFYNNEISEKSEIFDDQFSVERPDGSNFTLKIRSTKLEDSAMYFCASRDRMNTEAFFGQGTRLTVV.

V usage is TRBV7-9 and J usage is TRBJ2-1, with TRBD2 identical over 11 bases. Germline CDR1 and CDR2: SEHNR and FQNEAQ (reference sequence). This CDR3 spans 16 amino acids. V lost 5 bases, J lost 4 bases, and 7 bases stayed unmatched. The CDR3 loop reads CASSDIAGGEYNEQFF. Here the CDR3 DNA reads TGTGCCAGCAGCGATATAGCGGGAGGGGAGTACAATGAGCAGTTCTTC. The variable domain in full, completed from reference TRBV7-9 and TRBJ2-1, reads DTGVSQNPRHKITKRGQNVTFRCDPISEHNRLYWYRQTLGQGPEFLTYFQNEAQLEKSRLLSDRFSAERPKGSFSTLEIQRTEQGDSAMYLCASSDIAGGEYNEQFFGPGTRLTVL.

The chain uses TRBV30 and TRBJ1-2; D unclear. CDR1 and CDR2 from the germline V gene are GTSNPN and SVGIG (reference sequence). The CDR3 contains 12 residues. Trimming stripped 0 bases from V and 4 bases from J, with 6 bases between. CDR3 nucleotide sequence: TGTGCCTGGAGTGTAAGCCGCTATGGCTACACCTTC. Its protein product is CAWSVSRYGYTF.

In DNA, the CDR3 is TGTGCCTGGAGTGTTCTACGGAATCAGCCCCAGCATTTT. Translation gives CAWSVLRNQPQHF. The chain combines TRBV30 with TRBJ1-5; D call uncertain. Germline-derived CDR1 and CDR2 are GTSNPN and SVGIG (reference sequence). V dropped 0 bases and J dropped 4 bases, with 7 bases sitting between them. The CDR3 totals 13 residues.